The rows below give T cell receptor beta chains drawn from one sample of a study of tumor-infiltrating lymphocytes in primary liver carcinoma. One entry per CDR3 protein, called by TCRdb with MiXCR from the multiplex PCR reads. Here the sample spans about 19,000 distinct CDR3 sequences, 79% being singletons. Sequencing input: liver tumor tissue from sampling region 4. Receptors were obtained from a woman in her 30s with primary liver carcinoma and hepatitis B virus infection. Each CDR3 is given with its conserved first and last residue. D genes are given only for firm matches. Expanded clones get a size class; other rows say once, few or many, or leave the size out.

NA,TRBV10-3,many,TRBJ1-1,CAINSQGTEAFF,TGTGCCATCAATAGCCAGGGCACTGAAGCTTTCTTT
NA,TRBV5-6,NA,TRBJ2-2,CASSLTPRVTGKLFF,TGTGCCAGCAGCTTGACACCCAGAGTCACTGGGAAGCTGTTCTTT
NA,TRBV7-9,NA,TRBJ2-7,CASSSGDLSCGQYF,TGTGCCAGCAGCTCGGGAGACCTCTCCTGCGGGCAGTACTTC
NA,TRBV12-3/TRBV12-4,NA,TRBJ1-2,CASSLGFSHNYGYTF,TGTGCCAGTAGTTTAGGTTTCTCCCACAACTATGGCTACACCTTC
NA,TRBV6-5,NA,TRBJ2-7,CVSSYKDSSSYEQYF,TGTGTCAGTAGTTACAAGGACAGCAGCTCCTACGAGCAATACTTC
NA,TRBV12-3/TRBV12-4,medium-sized,TRBJ2-5,CASSLPASQETQYF,TGTGCCAGCAGTTTACCCGCTAGCCAAGAGACCCAGTACTTC
TRBD2,TRBV12-3/TRBV12-4,medium-sized,TRBJ2-2,CASSFGGSPTGELFF,TGTGCCAGCAGTTTTGGCGGGAGTCCCACCGGGGAGCTGTTTTTT
TRBD1,TRBV11-2,NA,TRBJ2-3,CTSSRTRQGRGDTRYF,TGTACGAGCAGCCGGACGCGACAGGGAAGGGGAGATACGCGGTATTTT
TRBD2,TRBV6-5,NA,TRBJ2-2,CVNQGRLAGVIRGELFF,TGTGTCAACCAGGGCCGGCTAGCGGGAGTGATTCGTGGGGAGCTGTTTTTT
NA,TRBV11-2,few,TRBJ2-3,CASSRTRQERGDTQYF,TGTGCCAGCAGCCGGACGCGGCAGGAAAGGGGAGATACTCAGTATTTT
NA,TRBV5-4,NA,TRBJ2-6,CVSSLAKGSGGANVLAF,TGTGTCAGCAGCTTAGCAAAAGGAAGTGGTGGGGCCAACGTCCTGGCTTTC
NA,TRBV2,few,TRBJ2-3,CASSGGTANTDTQYF,TGTGCCAGCAGTGGAGGGACGGCTAACACAGATACGCAGTATTTT
NA,TRBV6-1,NA,TRBJ2-7,CVTSDGTGVRYEQYF,TGTGTCACCAGTGACGGGACTGGGGTGCGATACGAGCAGTACTTC
NA,TRBV5-5,once,TRBJ1-6,CASSPDASNSPLHF,TGTGCCAGCAGCCCGGACGCCAGTAATTCACCCCTCCACTTT
NA,TRBV11-2,few,TRBJ2-5,CASRSRDTAHQGTQYF,TGTGCCAGCAGATCCCGGGACACGGCCCACCAAGGGACCCAGTACTTC
NA,TRBV14,NA,TRBJ1-1,CANSPPGMNTEAFF,TGTGCCAACAGTCCCCCGGGGATGAACACTGAAGCTTTCTTT
TRBD1,TRBV4-2,NA,TRBJ2-7,CASSHEHLGQGGPRERYF,TGTGCCAGCAGCCATGAACACCTGGGACAGGGGGGACCGCGCGAGCGGTACTTC
TRBD1,TRBV4-2,NA,TRBJ2-7,CASSQEHLGQGGPLEQYF,TGTGCCAGCAGCCAGGAACACCTGGGACAGGGGGGACCGCTCGAGCAATACTTC
TRBD1,TRBV6-2/TRBV6-3,few,TRBJ1-1,CASRITYRGNTEAFF,TGTGCCAGCAGGATCACCTACAGGGGAAACACTGAAGCTTTCTTT
NA,TRBV6-1,NA,TRBJ2-2,CASRGTLPGGATNTGELFF,TGTGCCAGCCGTGGAACCCTTCCCGGGGGCGCCACGAACACCGGGGAGCTGTTTTTC
NA,TRBV6-1,NA,TRBJ1-2,CASSERFLVLRSNYGCTF,TGTGCCAGCAGCGAACGGTTCCTGGTCCTTAGATCTAACTATGGTTGTACCTTC
NA,TRBV11-2,once,TRBJ2-2,CASSSQGAPHTGELFF,TGCGCCAGCAGCTCACAGGGTGCTCCACACACCGGGGAGCTGTTTTTT
TRBD1,TRBV7-8,NA,TRBJ1-5,CASSLLVTGGKYQHF,TGTGCCAGCAGCTTACTTGTAACAGGGGGCAAATACCAGCATTTT
NA,TRBV4-3,NA,TRBJ2-7,CATSHTAFSNKQYF,TGCGCCACCAGCCACACTGCCTTTTCCAACAAGCAGTACTTC
TRBD1,TRBV6-5,NA,TRBJ2-2,CASGPQTGFTGELFF,TGTGCCAGCGGTCCGCAGACAGGGTTCACCGGTGAACTGTTTTTT